This T cell receptor (beta chain) was identified during a study of cytomegalovirus exposure and HLA in healthy donors. Trimming at V came to 3 bases and at J to 6 bases, leaving 6 bases not matched to a gene. The germline CDR1 and CDR2 sequences are SNHLY and FYNNEI. The CDR3 is 15 residues long. PCR employed 60 Vbeta and 13 Jbeta primers. This table comes from immunoSEQ multiplex PCR, and its TCRdb copy is limited to in-frame clones, with some not included. There are 25,000 to 35,000 clones in the sample; roughly 89% occur only once, and around 3% lies in the top ten. The chain couples TRBV2 to TRBJ2-1; 9 bases map to TRBD2. Sequencing was done on a sample of PBMCs. This clonotype originated in a boy aged 5-17 years in good health and CMV-seronegative. The CDR3 DNA follows: TGTGCCAGCAGTGAGTTGCGGGGGGGGTTCAATGAGCAGTTCTTC. Protein: CASSELRGGFNEQFF.